Shown below are 25 T cell receptor beta chains from a single sample sequenced in a study of blood T cell repertoires in COVID-19. TCRdb keeps only in-frame clones here, not all; method: immunoSEQ multiplex PCR. The table has 45,000 to 70,000 clones, 91% seen once; the top ten hold under 7.5%. Source material: peripheral blood. The receptors were gathered from a woman aged 55-69 years with active or convalescent COVID-19.

The chain is built from TRBV6-6 and TRBJ1-3; TRBD1 matches at 7 bases. Germline trimming cut 5 bases from V and 2 bases from J; bases unmatched to any gene: 6. This CDR3 is 15 amino acids long. Germline CDR1 and CDR2: MNHNY and SVGAGI (reference sequence). The CDR3 DNA is TGTGCCAGCAGTCTCCCGGACAGGCCTGGAAACACCATATATTTT. Translating gives CASSLPDRPGNTIYF.

This chain uses TRBV3-1 (or the pseudogene TRBV3-2) with TRBJ2-1; D not resolved. The germline gives CDR1 LGHDT, CDR2 YNNKEL (reference sequence). V was shortened by 5 bases and J by 4 bases, with 6 bases between the two germline ends. This CDR3 comprises 12 residues. CDR3 amino acids: CASSSPYNEQFF. The CDR3 coding sequence is TGTGCCAGCAGCTCCCCATACAATGAGCAGTTCTTC.

V and J are TRBV6-6 and TRBJ2-7; TRBD2 matches at 9 bases. This CDR3 spans 16 amino acids. With V trimmed by 0 bases and J by 4 bases, 7 bases remained unmatched. CDR1 is MNHNY, CDR2 SVGAGI, per germline (reference sequence). The CDR3 DNA reads as TGTGCCAGCAGTTACTCCGTAGGCGGGAGGGCTTACGAGCAGTACTTC. Protein product: CASSYSVGGRAYEQYF.

V is TRBV9 and J is TRBJ2-3, with D perhaps matching TRBD1 (6 bases). Germline V gives CDR1 SGDLS, CDR2 YYNGEE. V was cut by 0 bases and J by 3 bases, with 17 bases left in between. This CDR3 has 17 amino acids. The CDR3 sequence: CASSVAGRGRGTDTQYF. The CDR3 coding sequence is TGTGCCAGCAGCGTAGCTGGTAGGGGCAGGGGTACAGATACGCAGTATTTT.

The chain couples TRBV12-3 or TRBV12-4 to TRBJ1-4; maybe TRBD1 (5 bases). The CDR3 length is 12 residues. V was pared by 8 bases and J by 5 bases, with 9 bases between. The CDR3 loop is CASGDLNEKLFF. CDR3 coding DNA: TGTGCCAGCGGGGACTTAAATGAAAAACTGTTTTTT.

The chain carries TRBV3-1 (or the pseudogene TRBV3-2) and TRBJ2-2, with no clear D. Trimming cost V 1 base and J 4 bases, with 10 bases left between them. This CDR3 is built from 15 residues. CDR1 is LGHDT and CDR2 is YNNKEL in the germline V gene (reference sequence). This chain's CDR3 is CASSQVSRFTGELFF. CDR3 nucleotides: TGTGCCAGCAGCCAAGTTAGCAGATTCACCGGGGAGCTGTTTTTT.

This chain connects TRBV11-3 to TRBJ2-7; 7 bases line up with TRBD2. V shed 4 bases, J shed 5 bases, and the junction held 8 bases outside the gene matches. From germline, CDR1 is SGHNT and CDR2 YENEEA. This CDR3 contains 14 residues. This CDR3 is CASSSGGRFDEQYF. In nucleotides, the CDR3 is TGTGCCAGCAGCTCCGGGGGGAGGTTTGACGAGCAGTACTTC.

The chain couples TRBV19 to TRBJ2-1, with 7 bases lining up with TRBD2. Germline CDR1 LNHDA, CDR2 SQIVND (reference sequence). There are 14 residues in the CDR3. The V segment lost 6 bases and the J segment 6 bases; nucleotides outside the gene matches: 8. The CDR3 sequence: CASSSPGLVNEQFF. CDR3 sequence (DNA): TGTGCCAGTAGCTCTCCTGGACTAGTCAATGAGCAGTTCTTC.

V gene TRBV7-2 combines with J gene TRBJ2-3, with D perhaps matching TRBD2 (5 bases). V lost 3 bases and J 8 bases, leaving 12 bases between the germline ends. Germline CDR1 SGHTA, CDR2 FQGNSA. The CDR3 has 13 amino acids. The CDR3 bases are TGTGCCAGCAGCTTCGGGAATAAGGGTACGCAGTATTTT. Protein sequence: CASSFGNKGTQYF.

The chain has TRBV5-4 and TRBJ2-3; 10 bases fit TRBD2. The V and J ends lost 3 bases and 2 bases, in that order; junction bases with no gene match: 6. Germline V lookup: CDR1 SGHNT, CDR2 YYREEE (reference sequence). This CDR3 contains 16 residues. The chain's CDR3 is CASSSPLAGNTDTQYF. CDR3 in DNA: TGTGCCAGCAGCTCCCCACTAGCGGGGAACACAGATACGCAGTATTTT.

J is TRBJ2-3 and V is TRBV28; 7 bases are shared with TRBD2. J lost 5 bases, V lost 7 bases, and 12 bases had no gene match. The CDR3 is 15 amino acids. Germline V gene sequence: CDR1 MDHEN, CDR2 SYDVKM. The CDR3 nucleotides are TGTGCCAGCAACGGACGGGGGGAAGATGGAGATACGCAGTATTTT. Protein sequence: CASNGRGEDGDTQYF.

The chain combines TRBV19 with TRBJ2-1, with 9 bases that match TRBD2. CDR1 is LNHDA and CDR2 is SQIVND in the germline V gene (reference sequence). Unmatched junction bases numbered 7, after V lost 6 bases and J lost 4 bases. The CDR3 length is 15 residues. This CDR3 is CASRDLAGVYNEQFF. The CDR3, as DNA: TGTGCCAGTAGGGATTTAGCGGGGGTATACAATGAGCAGTTCTTC.

V and J are TRBV19 and TRBJ1-5; D gene unclear. CDR3 length: 13 amino acids. V shed 3 bases and J shed 5 bases, with 8 bases lying between them. The germline V gene has CDR1 LNHDA and CDR2 SQIVND (reference sequence). DNA of the CDR3: TGTGCCAGTAGTATGGGCCAGGATCAGCCCCAGCATTTT. As protein: CASSMGQDQPQHF.

This clone was counted between two and nine times. The chain recombines TRBV5-8 with TRBJ1-4; weak D call: TRBD1 (6 bases). Trimming pared 3 bases from V and 12 bases from J, leaving 27 bases between. The CDR3 is made up of 17 amino acids. CDR1 is SGHTS, CDR2 YDEGEE, per germline. The CDR3 loop reads CASSSALRTDFYGELFF. The CDR3 bases are TGTGCCAGCAGCTCCGCCCTGAGGACAGACTTCTATGGAGAACTGTTTTTT.

This clone was counted only a few times. Other DNA sequences within the sample encode an identical CDR3. This chain uses TRBV18 with TRBJ2-5; D possibly corresponds to TRBD1 (6 bases). CDR1 KGHSH and CDR2 LQKENI come from the germline V gene. Trimming left V 3 bases short and J 5 bases short, with 7 bases between. This CDR3 contains 12 residues. The CDR3 sequence is CASSPQGETQYF. The CDR3 DNA sequence: TGTGCCAGCTCACCCCAGGGGGAGACCCAGTACTTC.

The V and J genes are TRBV28 and TRBJ1-2; TRBD1 aligns across 10 bases. CDR3 length equals 16 residues. J gave up 6 bases and V 3 bases, and 10 bases lay outside the gene matches. Germline CDR1 MDHEN, CDR2 SYDVKM. CDR3 residues: CASSFPSDRGRDGYTF. CDR3 sequence (DNA): TGTGCCAGCAGTTTCCCCAGCGACAGGGGGCGCGATGGCTACACCTTC.

The chain combines TRBV2 with TRBJ2-7, with no clear D. This CDR3 contains 13 residues. The germline V gene encodes CDR1 SNHLY and CDR2 FYNNEI. Between the trimmed V and J ends, which lost 2 bases and 2 bases, there was a span of 7 bases. The CDR3, as DNA: TGTGCCAGCAGTGAAACACAGACCTACGAGCAGTACTTC. Translation: CASSETQTYEQYF.

CDR3 nucleotides: TGTGCCAGCAGCGCCCGGGCTGCGGGGACCAAAAACATTCAGTACTTC. Its translation is CASSARAAGTKNIQYF. The genes are TRBV9 and TRBJ2-4; weak D call: TRBD2 (6 bases). Trimming removed 3 bases from V and 2 bases from J, with 15 bases in between. The germline gives CDR1 SGDLS, CDR2 YYNGEE. CDR3 length: 16 amino acids.

This rearrangement joins TRBV10-3 to TRBJ1-2, with no clear D. Germline CDR1 ENHRY, CDR2 SYGVKD. V was trimmed by 4 bases and J by 6 bases, leaving 18 bases between them. The length of the CDR3 is 15 residues. CDR3 sequence: CAISAGLRGSHGYTF. The CDR3 region has the DNA TGTGCCATCAGTGCCGGCCTTCGGGGATCCCATGGCTACACCTTC.

The gene calls are TRBV6-6 and TRBJ2-7; 11 bases fit TRBD2. The V gene's germline CDR1 is MNHNY and CDR2 SVGAGI (reference sequence). V lost 7 bases, J lost 6 bases, and 8 bases stayed unmatched. The CDR3 has 14 residues. CDR3 nucleotides: TGTGCCAGCACGATTAGCGGGAGGGCCGCCGAGCAGTACTTC. It translates to CASTISGRAAEQYF.

The chain joins TRBV27 to TRBJ1-6; the D gene is possibly TRBD1 (5 bases). Germline CDR1 reads MNHEY; CDR2 reads SMNVEV (reference sequence). Between the trimmed V and J ends, which lost 3 bases and 6 bases, there was a span of 12 bases. This CDR3 has 15 amino acids. The CDR3 region is CASSLIGAGNSPLHF. CDR3 nucleotide sequence: TGTGCCAGCAGTTTGATAGGGGCAGGTAATTCACCCCTCCACTTT.

The CDR3, as DNA: TGTGCCAGCAGAAACATCACAGATACGCAGTATTTT. Translation gives CASRNITDTQYF. V gene TRBV5-4 combines with J gene TRBJ2-3; D is unresolved. Per germline, CDR1 SGHNT and CDR2 YYREEE (reference sequence). The V gene lost 5 bases and the J gene lost 2 bases, with 6 bases spanning the gap. The CDR3 totals 12 residues.

The DNA of the CDR3 is TGTGCCAGTAGTGCGGTGACCTCCTATAATTCACCCCTCCACTTT. Translating gives CASSAVTSYNSPLHF. This chain connects TRBV19 to TRBJ1-6; unclear D gene. Germline CDR1 reads LNHDA; CDR2 reads SQIVND (reference sequence). V was pared by 5 bases and J by 0 bases, with 8 bases between. The CDR3 covers 15 residues.

The J gene is TRBJ2-1, the V gene TRBV24-1; 11 bases line up with TRBD2. The CDR3 covers 13 residues. Germline CDR1 KGHDR, CDR2 SFDVKD. Losses at the gene ends were 12 bases for V and 5 bases for J; bases not matched to a gene: 5. CDR3 bases: TGTGCCTCACAACTAGCGGGAGACAATGAGCAGTTCTTC. This codes for CASQLAGDNEQFF.

The chain is built from TRBV7-9 and TRBJ2-7; 11 bases match TRBD2. The ends lost 3 bases at V and 2 bases at J; junction bases unmatched: 15. The length of the CDR3 is 19 residues. The V gene's germline CDR1 is SEHNR and CDR2 FQNEAQ (reference sequence). The CDR3 is CASSFRGGTSGPSPYEQYF. CDR3 coding DNA: TGTGCCAGCAGCTTCAGGGGGGGGACTAGCGGACCCAGTCCCTACGAGCAGTACTTC.